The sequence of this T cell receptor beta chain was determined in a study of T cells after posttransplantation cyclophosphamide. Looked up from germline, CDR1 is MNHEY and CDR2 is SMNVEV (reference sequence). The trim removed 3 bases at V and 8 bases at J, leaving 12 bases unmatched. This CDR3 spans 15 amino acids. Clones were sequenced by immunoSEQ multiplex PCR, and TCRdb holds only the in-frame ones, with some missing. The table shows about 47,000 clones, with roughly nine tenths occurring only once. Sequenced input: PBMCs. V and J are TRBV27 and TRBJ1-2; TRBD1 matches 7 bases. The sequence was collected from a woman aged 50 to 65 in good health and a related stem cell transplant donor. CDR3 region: CASSLSVGQDGGYTF. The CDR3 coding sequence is TGTGCCAGCAGTTTGTCGGTCGGACAGGATGGGGGCTACACCTTC.